Listed below are T cell receptor beta chains from one sample, sequenced in a study of blood T cell repertoires in COVID-19. The repertoire was sequenced with immunoSEQ multiplex PCR; TCRdb's copy has only in-frame clones and lacks some. The sample yields 150,000 or so clones, 60% to 85% seen once. Sequencing was carried out using peripheral blood. These receptors came from a woman older than 75 with active or convalescent COVID-19. Both conserved end residues are part of each CDR3. Each record gives: clone size, J gene, V gene, D gene, CDR3 protein, CDR3 DNA. A D gene is named only where the DNA matches it firmly. Clone sizes are given selectively: once, few, many, or a class where the clone is expanded.

-,TRBJ1-5,TRBV28,TRBD1,CASSGTGAGSNQPQHF,TGTGCCAGCAGTGGGACAGGGGCAGGGAGCAATCAGCCCCAGCATTTT
-,TRBJ2-5,TRBV5-6,TRBD2,CASSLVVSGESRGGQYF,TGTGCCAGCAGCTTGGTTGTTAGCGGGGAATCCCGTGGGGGCCAGTACTTC
-,TRBJ1-3,TRBV5-1,TRBD1,CASSLREQGVAGNTIYF,TGCGCCAGCAGCTTGAGGGAACAGGGGGTAGCTGGAAACACCATATATTTT
-,TRBJ2-7,TRBV13,TRBD1,CASSGVEWDRGNYEQYF,TGTGCCAGCAGCGGCGTAGAGTGGGACAGGGGGAACTACGAGCAGTACTTC
few,TRBJ2-7,TRBV14,TRBD1,CASSPGTGAEQYF,TGTGCCAGCAGCCCGGGGACAGGGGCCGAGCAGTACTTC
many,TRBJ2-3,TRBV6-6,-,CASSYAGGSDTQYF,TGTGCCAGCAGTTACGCTGGGGGCTCAGATACGCAGTATTTT
-,TRBJ2-3,TRBV9,TRBD2,CASSPQRLAGASTDTQYF,TGTGCCAGCAGCCCTCAGAGACTAGCGGGGGCTAGCACAGATACGCAGTATTTT
-,TRBJ1-2,TRBV11-2,-,CASSLGSGYGYTF,TGTGCCAGCAGCTTAGGTAGCGGCTATGGCTACACCTTC
-,TRBJ1-3,TRBV25-1,-,CASSARLSNTIYF,TGTGCCAGCAGTGCCCGGTTGTCAAACACCATATATTTT
-,TRBJ1-6,TRBV20-1,TRBD1,CSASLFPAGQVYSPLHF,TGCAGTGCTAGTCTCTTTCCCGCGGGACAGGTTTATTCACCCCTCCACTTT
-,TRBJ1-5,TRBV2,-,CASKGSENQPQHF,TGTGCCAGCAAGGGGTCGGAAAATCAGCCCCAGCATTTT
-,TRBJ1-1,TRBV19,TRBD1,CASSMVRGRTEAFF,TGTGCCAGTAGTATGGTAAGGGGGCGGACTGAAGCTTTCTTT
-,TRBJ2-3,TRBV6-6,-,CASSYSNGGDTQYF,TGTGCCAGCAGTTACTCGAATGGCGGGGATACGCAGTATTTT
many,TRBJ1-5,TRBV10-3,-,CATCPENKQPQHF,TGTGCCACCTGCCCCGAAAACAAACAGCCCCAGCATTTT
-,TRBJ1-6,TRBV6-5,-,CASRIAGKTSPLHF,TGTGCCAGCAGAATCGCCGGGAAAACTTCACCCCTCCACTTT
-,TRBJ1-2,TRBV7-9,-,CASSLLSRSSSGYTF,TGTGCCAGCAGCTTACTATCACGGAGTTCCAGTGGCTACACCTTC
-,TRBJ1-4,TRBV6-5,TRBD1,CASSPPGGYEKLFF,TGTGCCAGCAGCCCCCCAGGGGGCTATGAAAAACTGTTTTTT
-,TRBJ1-1,TRBV5-8,TRBD1,CASSFRGAGGNTEAFF,TGTGCCAGCAGCTTTAGGGGTGCAGGGGGGAACACTGAAGCTTTCTTT
-,TRBJ1-1,TRBV30,TRBD1,CAWSGRGQEAFF,TGTGCCTGGAGTGGGAGGGGACAGGAAGCTTTCTTT
-,TRBJ2-2,TRBV2,-,CASRFDSSSTGELFF,TGTGCCAGCAGATTTGACAGCTCGAGCACCGGGGAGCTGTTTTTT
-,TRBJ2-1,TRBV19,-,CASSIGPRVELRDNEQFF,TGTGCCAGTAGTATAGGCCCCAGGGTAGAATTGAGAGACAATGAGCAGTTCTTC
-,TRBJ2-2,TRBV5-1,TRBD1,CASSLPGQVLTGELFF,TGCGCCAGCAGCTTGCCGGGACAGGTCCTCACCGGGGAGCTGTTTTTT
-,TRBJ1-6,TRBV5-1,TRBD1,CASSEWPGQPNSPLHF,TGCGCCAGCAGCGAGTGGCCGGGACAGCCAAATTCACCCCTCCACTTT
-,TRBJ2-4,TRBV11-2,TRBD2,CASSLEASGVNIQYF,TGTGCCAGCAGCTTAGAGGCTAGCGGGGTAAACATTCAGTACTTC
few,TRBJ1-2,TRBV11-2,-,CASSLRGFYGYTF,TGTGCCAGCAGCTTAAGGGGATTCTATGGCTACACCTTC
once,TRBJ1-2,TRBV19,TRBD1,CASTTGQGQLYGYTF,TGTGCCAGTACCACGGGACAGGGGCAACTCTATGGCTACACCTTC
-,TRBJ1-5,TRBV4-1,-,CASSQGPLEAPQHF,TGCGCCAGCAGCCAAGGCCCCCTCGAGGCGCCCCAGCATTTT
once,TRBJ2-1,TRBV7-3,TRBD2,CASSPTSGGAKEQFF,TGTGCCAGCAGCCCAACTAGCGGGGGGGCCAAGGAGCAGTTCTTC
-,TRBJ1-2,TRBV7-2,-,CASSATDRLRYGYTF,TGTGCCAGCAGCGCCACGGACAGACTACGTTATGGCTACACCTTC
once,TRBJ1-1,TRBV30,TRBD1,CAWRNGQGAYTEAFF,TGTGCCTGGAGAAACGGACAGGGGGCATACACTGAAGCTTTCTTT
-,TRBJ2-4,TRBV19,TRBD2,CASSPTGGFEGVNIQYF,TGTGCCAGTAGTCCTACGGGGGGGTTCGAAGGTGTAAACATTCAGTACTTC
-,TRBJ2-7,TRBV28,-,CASSRSGGVREQYF,TGTGCCAGCAGTCGATCAGGCGGGGTAAGGGAGCAGTACTTC
-,TRBJ2-2,TRBV5-4,TRBD2,CASSFGGLAGPGELFF,TGTGCCAGCAGCTTTGGGGGACTAGCGGGTCCCGGGGAGCTGTTTTTT
few,TRBJ2-1,TRBV7-6,TRBD2,CASRGASGGLNEQFF,TGTGCCAGCAGAGGGGCGAGCGGGGGGTTAAATGAGCAGTTCTTC
-,TRBJ1-1,TRBV21-1,-,CASSKDRELSTEAFF,TGTGCCAGCAGCAAGGACAGGGAATTGAGCACTGAAGCTTTCTTT
few,TRBJ2-4,TRBV27,-,CASSLVAGLAKNIQYF,TGTGCCAGCAGTTTAGTTGCGGGGTTAGCCAAAAACATTCAGTACTTC
many,TRBJ1-6,TRBV9,TRBD1,CASSGNRGPVDNSPLHF,TGTGCCAGCAGCGGTAACAGGGGTCCGGTGGATAATTCACCCCTCCACTTT
few,TRBJ2-3,TRBV6-5,-,CASSLTSPSTDTQYF,TGTGCCAGCAGTCTAACTAGCCCCAGCACAGATACGCAGTATTTT
-,TRBJ1-2,TRBV7-2,TRBD1,CASSPGTGFYGYTF,TGTGCCAGCAGCCCCGGGACAGGGTTCTATGGCTACACCTTC
-,TRBJ1-1,TRBV11-2,-,CASSFPRGGWDTEAFF,TGTGCCAGCAGCTTTCCGAGGGGGGGGTGGGACACTGAAGCTTTCTTT
-,TRBJ1-2,TRBV7-9,-,CASGADDNYGYTF,TGTGCCAGCGGGGCCGACGATAACTATGGCTACACCTTC
-,TRBJ1-4,TRBV25-1,TRBD1,CASSGAGTGREKLFF,TGTGCCAGCAGTGGTGCCGGGACAGGGCGTGAAAAACTGTTTTTT
-,TRBJ2-3,TRBV18,TRBD2,CASSPGTSLTPDTQYF,TGTGCCAGCTCACCTGGGACTAGCCTTACTCCAGATACGCAGTATTTT
-,TRBJ2-1,TRBV9,TRBD2,CASSVSMMRLAGANEQFF,TGTGCCAGCAGCGTATCGATGATGAGACTAGCGGGGGCCAATGAGCAGTTCTTC
-,TRBJ1-4,TRBV30,-,CAWSLGQPSEKLFF,TGTGCCTGGAGTCTCGGACAACCTTCTGAAAAACTGTTTTTT
-,TRBJ1-5,TRBV4-3,-,CASSQEYRDNQPQHF,TGCGCCAGCAGCCAAGAATACAGGGATAATCAGCCCCAGCATTTT
-,TRBJ2-1,TRBV7-6,TRBD1,CASSRRALQGAVYNEQFF,TGTGCCAGCAGCAGACGAGCCCTACAGGGGGCCGTCTACAATGAGCAGTTCTTC
-,TRBJ2-7,TRBV6-5,-,CASSYQAQADYEQYF,TGTGCCAGCAGTTACCAGGCACAGGCAGACTACGAGCAGTACTTC
-,TRBJ2-6,TRBV6-2/TRBV6-3,-,CASSGSAGANVLTF,TGTGCCAGCAGCGGAAGCGCTGGGGCCAACGTCCTGACTTTC
-,TRBJ1-1,TRBV18,-,CASSPDSLNTEAFF,TGTGCCAGCTCACCGGACAGTTTGAACACTGAAGCTTTCTTT
-,TRBJ1-2,TRBV6-5,TRBD1,CASSKTPGGTYGYTF,TGTGCCAGCAGTAAGACACCAGGGGGAACCTATGGCTACACCTTC
once,TRBJ2-3,TRBV2,TRBD2,CASSEVGLAGITDTQYF,TGTGCCAGCAGTGAGGTTGGGCTAGCGGGTATCACAGATACGCAGTATTTT
few,TRBJ2-2,TRBV11-1,-,CASSFWRTGELFF,TGTGCCAGCAGCTTCTGGAGGACCGGGGAGCTGTTTTTT
once,TRBJ2-2,TRBV29-1,-,CSSHFTANTGELFF,TGCAGCAGTCATTTTACAGCAAACACCGGGGAGCTGTTTTTT
-,TRBJ1-2,TRBV7-2,-,CASSLYRAETEGYTF,TGTGCCAGCAGCTTATACAGGGCAGAGACAGAGGGCTACACCTTC
once,TRBJ1-1,TRBV6-4,-,CASRNPNHTTENTEAFF,TGTGCCAGCAGGAATCCCAACCATACGACAGAGAACACTGAAGCTTTCTTT
-,TRBJ1-5,TRBV7-9,-,CASTAGGDSNQPQHF,TGTGCCAGCACCGCCGGGGGGGATAGCAATCAGCCCCAGCATTTT
-,TRBJ1-1,TRBV19,-,CASSIGQRNTEAFF,TGTGCCAGTAGTATAGGACAGCGGAACACTGAAGCTTTCTTT